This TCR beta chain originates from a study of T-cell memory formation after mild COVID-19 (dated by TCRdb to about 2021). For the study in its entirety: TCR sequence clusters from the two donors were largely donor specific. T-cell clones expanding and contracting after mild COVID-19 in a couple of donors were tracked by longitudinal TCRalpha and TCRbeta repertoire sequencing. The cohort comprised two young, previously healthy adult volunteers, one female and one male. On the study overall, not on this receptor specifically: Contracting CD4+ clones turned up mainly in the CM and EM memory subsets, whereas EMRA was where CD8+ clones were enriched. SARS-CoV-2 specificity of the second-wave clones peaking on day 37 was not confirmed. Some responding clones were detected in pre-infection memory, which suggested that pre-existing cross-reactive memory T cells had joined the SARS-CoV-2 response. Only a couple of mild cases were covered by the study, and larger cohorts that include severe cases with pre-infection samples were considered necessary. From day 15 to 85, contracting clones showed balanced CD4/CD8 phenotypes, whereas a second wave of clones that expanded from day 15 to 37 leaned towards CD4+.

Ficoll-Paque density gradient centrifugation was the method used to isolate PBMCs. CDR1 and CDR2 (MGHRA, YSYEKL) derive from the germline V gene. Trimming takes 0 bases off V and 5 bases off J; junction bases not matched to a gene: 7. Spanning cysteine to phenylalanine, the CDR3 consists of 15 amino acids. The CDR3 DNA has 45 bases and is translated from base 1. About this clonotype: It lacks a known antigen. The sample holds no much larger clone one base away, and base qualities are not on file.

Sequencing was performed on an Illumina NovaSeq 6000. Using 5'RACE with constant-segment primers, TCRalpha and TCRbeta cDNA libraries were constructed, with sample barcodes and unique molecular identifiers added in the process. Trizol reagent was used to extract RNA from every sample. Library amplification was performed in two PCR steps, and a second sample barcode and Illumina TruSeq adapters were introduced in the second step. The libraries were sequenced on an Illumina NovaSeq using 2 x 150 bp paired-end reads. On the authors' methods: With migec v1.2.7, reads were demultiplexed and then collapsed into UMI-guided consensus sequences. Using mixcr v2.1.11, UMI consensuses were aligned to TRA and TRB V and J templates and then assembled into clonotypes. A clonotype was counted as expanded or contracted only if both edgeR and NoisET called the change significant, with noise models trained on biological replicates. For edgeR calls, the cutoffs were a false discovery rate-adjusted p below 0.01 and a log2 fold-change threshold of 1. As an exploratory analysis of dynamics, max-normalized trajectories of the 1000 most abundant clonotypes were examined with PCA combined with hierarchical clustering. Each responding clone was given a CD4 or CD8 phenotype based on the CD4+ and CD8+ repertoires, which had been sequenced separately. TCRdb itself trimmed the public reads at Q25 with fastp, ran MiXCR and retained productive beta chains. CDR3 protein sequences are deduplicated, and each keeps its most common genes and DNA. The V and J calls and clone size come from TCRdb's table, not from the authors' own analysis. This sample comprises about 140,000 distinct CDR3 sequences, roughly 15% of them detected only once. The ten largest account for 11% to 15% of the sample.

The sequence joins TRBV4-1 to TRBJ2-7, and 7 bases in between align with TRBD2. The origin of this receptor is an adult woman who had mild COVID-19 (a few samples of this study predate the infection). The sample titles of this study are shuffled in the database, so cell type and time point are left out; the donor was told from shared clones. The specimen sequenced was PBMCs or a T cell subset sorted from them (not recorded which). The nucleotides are TGCGCCAGCAGCCAAGATCTGGGGAGGGTAAACGAGCAGTACTTC. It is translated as CASSQDLGRVNEQYF.